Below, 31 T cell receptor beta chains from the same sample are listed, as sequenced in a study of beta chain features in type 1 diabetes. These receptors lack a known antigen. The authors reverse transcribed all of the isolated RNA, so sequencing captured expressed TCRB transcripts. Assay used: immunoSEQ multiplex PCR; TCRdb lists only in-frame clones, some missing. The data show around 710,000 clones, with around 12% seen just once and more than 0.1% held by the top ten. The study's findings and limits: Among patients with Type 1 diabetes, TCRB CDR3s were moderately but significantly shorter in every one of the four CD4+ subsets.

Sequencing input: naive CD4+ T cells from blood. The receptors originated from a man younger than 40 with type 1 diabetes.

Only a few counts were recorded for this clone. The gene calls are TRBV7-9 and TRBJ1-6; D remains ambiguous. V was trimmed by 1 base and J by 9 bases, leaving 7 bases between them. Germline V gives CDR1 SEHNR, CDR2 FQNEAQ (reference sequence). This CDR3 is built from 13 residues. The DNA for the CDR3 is TGTGCCAGCAGCTTAGGGGAGGGTTCACCCCTCCACTTT. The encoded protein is CASSLGEGSPLHF.

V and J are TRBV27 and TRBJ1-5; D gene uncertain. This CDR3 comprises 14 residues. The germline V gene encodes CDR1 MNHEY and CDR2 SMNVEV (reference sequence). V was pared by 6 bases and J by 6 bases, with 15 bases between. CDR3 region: CASSPLRDFQPQHF. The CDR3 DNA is TGTGCCAGCAGCCCACTACGAGACTTTCAGCCCCAGCATTTT.

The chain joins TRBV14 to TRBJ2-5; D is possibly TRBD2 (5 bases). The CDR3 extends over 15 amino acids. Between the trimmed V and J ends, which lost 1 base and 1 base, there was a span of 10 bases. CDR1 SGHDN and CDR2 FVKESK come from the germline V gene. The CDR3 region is CASSQVGGIQETQYF. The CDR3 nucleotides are TGTGCCAGCAGCCAAGTTGGAGGTATCCAAGAGACCCAGTACTTC.

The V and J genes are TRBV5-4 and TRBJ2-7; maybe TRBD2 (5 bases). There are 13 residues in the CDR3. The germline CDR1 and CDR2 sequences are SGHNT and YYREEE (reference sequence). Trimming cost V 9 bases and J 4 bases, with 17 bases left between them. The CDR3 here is CATQDSALYEQYF. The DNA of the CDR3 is TGTGCCACCCAGGACTCAGCTCTTTACGAGCAGTACTTC.

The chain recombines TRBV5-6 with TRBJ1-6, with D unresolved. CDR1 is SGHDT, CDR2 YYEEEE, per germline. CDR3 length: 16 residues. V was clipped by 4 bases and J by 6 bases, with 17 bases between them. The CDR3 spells CASSRKNRGSNSPLHF. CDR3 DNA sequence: TGTGCCAGCAGCAGAAAGAACCGGGGAAGTAATTCACCCCTCCACTTT.

For the CDR3, the DNA is TGTGCCAGCAGCCGGGGACAGGGTTACGAGCAGTACTTC. Its translation: CASSRGQGYEQYF. The chain is built from TRBV11-3 and TRBJ2-7; TRBD1 agrees at 9 bases. V lost 5 bases, J lost 4 bases, and 3 bases stayed unmatched. Germline CDR1 is SGHNT and CDR2 is YENEEA. The CDR3 is 13 amino acids.

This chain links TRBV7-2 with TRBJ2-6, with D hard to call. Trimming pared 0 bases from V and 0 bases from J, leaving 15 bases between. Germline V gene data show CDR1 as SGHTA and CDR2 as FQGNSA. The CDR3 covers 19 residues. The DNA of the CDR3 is TGTGCCAGCAGCTTAGCCCCTCCGGGTATTAGCTCTGGGGCCAACGTCCTGACTTTC. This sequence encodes CASSLAPPGISSGANVLTF.

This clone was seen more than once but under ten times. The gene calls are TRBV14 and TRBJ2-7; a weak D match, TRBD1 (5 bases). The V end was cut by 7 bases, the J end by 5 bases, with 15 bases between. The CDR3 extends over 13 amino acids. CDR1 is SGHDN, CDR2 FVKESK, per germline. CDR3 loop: CASNPSAGNEQYF. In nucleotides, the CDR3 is TGTGCCAGCAACCCAAGTGCAGGGAACGAGCAGTACTTC.

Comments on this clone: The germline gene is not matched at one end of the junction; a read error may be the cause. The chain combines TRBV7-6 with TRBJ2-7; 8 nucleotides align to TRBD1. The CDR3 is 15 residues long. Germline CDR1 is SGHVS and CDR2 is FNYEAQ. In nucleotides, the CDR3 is TGTGCCAGCAGCGTAGCCGGGACAGGTACCTACGAGCAGTACTTC. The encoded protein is CASSVAGTGTYEQYF.

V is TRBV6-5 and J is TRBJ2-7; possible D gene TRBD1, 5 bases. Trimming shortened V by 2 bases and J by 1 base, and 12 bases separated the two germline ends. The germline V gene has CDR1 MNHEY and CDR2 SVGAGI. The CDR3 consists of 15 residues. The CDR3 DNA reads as TGTGCCAGCAGTTACGGCTCAGGGAAATCCTACGAGCAGTACTTC. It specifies CASSYGSGKSYEQYF.

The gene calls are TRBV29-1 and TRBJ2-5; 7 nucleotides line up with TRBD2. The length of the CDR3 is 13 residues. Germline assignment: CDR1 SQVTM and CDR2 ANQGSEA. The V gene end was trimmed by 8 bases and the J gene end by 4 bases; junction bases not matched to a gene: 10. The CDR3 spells CSTTQRGIETQYF. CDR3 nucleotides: TGCAGCACCACCCAGCGGGGCATAGAGACCCAGTACTTC.

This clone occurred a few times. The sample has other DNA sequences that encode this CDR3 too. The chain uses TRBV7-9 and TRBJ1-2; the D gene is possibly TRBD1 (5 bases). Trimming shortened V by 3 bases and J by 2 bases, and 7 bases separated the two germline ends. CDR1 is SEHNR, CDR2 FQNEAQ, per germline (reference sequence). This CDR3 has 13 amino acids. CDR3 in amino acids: CASSLAGNYGYTF. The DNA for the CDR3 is TGTGCCAGCAGCTTGGCAGGGAACTATGGCTACACCTTC.

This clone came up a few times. The CDR3 bases are TGCGCCAGCAGCCAAGATGGTCGAAGGGAGACCCAGTACTTC. Its translation is CASSQDGRRETQYF. This chain connects TRBV4-3 to TRBJ2-5, with no clear D. The ends were cut back, 0 bases at V and 5 bases at J, with 10 bases in the middle. The CDR3 contains 14 residues. Germline V gene sequence: CDR1 LGHNA, CDR2 YSLEER.

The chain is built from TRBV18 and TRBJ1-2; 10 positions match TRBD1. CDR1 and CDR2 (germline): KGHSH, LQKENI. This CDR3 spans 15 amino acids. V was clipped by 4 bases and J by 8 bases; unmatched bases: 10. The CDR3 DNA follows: TGTGCCAGCTCACTCGGAGGGGACAGGGGAAGCGGCTACACCTTC. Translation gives CASSLGGDRGSGYTF.

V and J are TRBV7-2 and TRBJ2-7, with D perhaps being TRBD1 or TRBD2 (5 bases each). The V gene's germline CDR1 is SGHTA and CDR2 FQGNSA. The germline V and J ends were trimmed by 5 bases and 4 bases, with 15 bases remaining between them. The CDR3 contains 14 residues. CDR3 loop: CASSPQGALYEQYF. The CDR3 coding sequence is TGTGCCAGCAGCCCCCAGGGAGCCCTTTACGAGCAGTACTTC.

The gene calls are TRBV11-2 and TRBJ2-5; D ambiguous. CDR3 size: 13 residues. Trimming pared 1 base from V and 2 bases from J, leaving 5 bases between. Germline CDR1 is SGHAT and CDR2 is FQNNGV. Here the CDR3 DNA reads TGTGCCAGCAGCTTAGTCAGTCAAGAGACCCAGTACTTC. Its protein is CASSLVSQETQYF.

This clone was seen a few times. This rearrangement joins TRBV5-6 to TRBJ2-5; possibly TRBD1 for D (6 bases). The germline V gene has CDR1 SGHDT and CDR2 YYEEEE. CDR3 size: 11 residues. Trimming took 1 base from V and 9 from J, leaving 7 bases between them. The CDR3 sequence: CASSLSGAQYF. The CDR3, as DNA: TGTGCCAGCAGCTTGTCAGGGGCCCAGTACTTC.

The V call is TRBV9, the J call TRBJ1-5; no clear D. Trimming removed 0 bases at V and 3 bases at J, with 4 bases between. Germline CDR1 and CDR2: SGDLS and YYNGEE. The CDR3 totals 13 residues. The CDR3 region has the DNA TGTGCCAGCAGCGTAGGGGTCAATCAGCCCCAGCATTTT. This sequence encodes CASSVGVNQPQHF.

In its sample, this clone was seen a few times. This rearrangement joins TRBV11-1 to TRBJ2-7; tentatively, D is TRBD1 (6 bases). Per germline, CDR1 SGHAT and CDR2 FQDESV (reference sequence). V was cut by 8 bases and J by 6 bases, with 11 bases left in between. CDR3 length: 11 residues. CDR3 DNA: TGTGCCAGCGCCAGGGGCAGCGAGCAGTACTTC. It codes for CASARGSEQYF.

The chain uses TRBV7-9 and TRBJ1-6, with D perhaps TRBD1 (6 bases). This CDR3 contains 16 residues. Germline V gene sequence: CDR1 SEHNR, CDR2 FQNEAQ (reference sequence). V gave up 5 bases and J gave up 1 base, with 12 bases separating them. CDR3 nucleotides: TGTGCCAGCAGCCTGGACAGATGGTCCTATAATTCACCCCTCCACTTT. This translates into CASSLDRWSYNSPLHF.

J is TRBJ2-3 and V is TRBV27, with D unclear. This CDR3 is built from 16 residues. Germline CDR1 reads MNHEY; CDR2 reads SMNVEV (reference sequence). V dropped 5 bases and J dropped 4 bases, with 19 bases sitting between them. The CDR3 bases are TGTGCCAGCAGTGTCCGGGCCCCCGCCACGGCAGATACGCAGTATTTT. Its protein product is CASSVRAPATADTQYF.

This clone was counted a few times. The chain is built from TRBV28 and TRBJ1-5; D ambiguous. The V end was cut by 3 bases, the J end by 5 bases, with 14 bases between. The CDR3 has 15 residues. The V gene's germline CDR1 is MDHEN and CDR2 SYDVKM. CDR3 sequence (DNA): TGTGCCAGCAGTTTTCGGCAGCTAATCTATCAGCCCCAGCATTTT. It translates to CASSFRQLIYQPQHF. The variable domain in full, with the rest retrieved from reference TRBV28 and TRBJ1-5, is DVKVTQSSRYLVKRTGEKVFLECVQDMDHENMFWYRQDPGLGLRLIYFSYDVKMKEKGDIPEGYSVSREKKERFSLILESASTNQTSMYLCASSFRQLIYQPQHFGDGTRLSIL.

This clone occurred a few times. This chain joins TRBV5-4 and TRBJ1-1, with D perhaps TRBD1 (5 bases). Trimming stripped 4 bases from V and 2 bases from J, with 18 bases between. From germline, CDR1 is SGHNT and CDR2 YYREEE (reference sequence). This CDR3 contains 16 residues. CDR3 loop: CASSPPTGGGNTEAFF. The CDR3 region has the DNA TGTGCCAGCAGCCCTCCGACGGGGGGAGGAAACACTGAAGCTTTCTTT.

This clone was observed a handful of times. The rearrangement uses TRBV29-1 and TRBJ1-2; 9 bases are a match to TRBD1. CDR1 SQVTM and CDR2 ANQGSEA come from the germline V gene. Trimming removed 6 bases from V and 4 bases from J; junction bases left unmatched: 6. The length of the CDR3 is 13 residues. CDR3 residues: CSVQQGAGYGYTF. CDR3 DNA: TGCAGCGTCCAACAGGGGGCCGGCTATGGCTACACCTTC.

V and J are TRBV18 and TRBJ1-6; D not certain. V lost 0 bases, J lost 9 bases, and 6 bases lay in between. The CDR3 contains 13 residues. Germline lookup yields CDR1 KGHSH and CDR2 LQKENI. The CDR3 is CASSPPSSSPLHF. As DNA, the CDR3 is TGTGCCAGCTCACCACCGTCCAGTTCACCCCTCCACTTT. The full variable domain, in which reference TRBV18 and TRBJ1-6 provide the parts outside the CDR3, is NAGVMQNPRHLVRRRGQEARLRCSPMKGHSHVYWYRQLPEEGLKFMVYLQKENIIDESGMPKERFSAEFPKEGPSILRIQQVVRGDSAAYFCASSPPSSSPLHFGNGTRLTVT.

In DNA form, the CDR3 reads TGTGCCAGCAGTCCCTTGGGCTCCTATAATTCACCCCTCCACTTT. Translated: CASSPLGSYNSPLHF. The chain is built from TRBV28 and TRBJ1-6; D ambiguous. The CDR3 spans 15 residues. V lost 5 bases and J 0 bases, leaving 8 bases between the germline ends. Looked up from germline, CDR1 is MDHEN and CDR2 is SYDVKM.

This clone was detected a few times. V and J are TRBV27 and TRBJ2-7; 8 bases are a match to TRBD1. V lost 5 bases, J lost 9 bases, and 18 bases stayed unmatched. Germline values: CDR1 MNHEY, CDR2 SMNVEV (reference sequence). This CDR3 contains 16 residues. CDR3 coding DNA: TGTGCCAGCAGTCCTCGGGACAGGCCTATCATACGTGGGCAGTACTTC. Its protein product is CASSPRDRPIIRGQYF.

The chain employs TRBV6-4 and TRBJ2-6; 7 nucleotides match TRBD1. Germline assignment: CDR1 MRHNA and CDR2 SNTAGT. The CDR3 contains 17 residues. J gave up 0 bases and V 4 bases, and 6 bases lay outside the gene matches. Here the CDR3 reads CASSVEGATSGANVLTF. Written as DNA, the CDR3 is TGTGCCAGCAGTGTAGAGGGGGCGACCTCTGGGGCCAACGTCCTGACTTTC.

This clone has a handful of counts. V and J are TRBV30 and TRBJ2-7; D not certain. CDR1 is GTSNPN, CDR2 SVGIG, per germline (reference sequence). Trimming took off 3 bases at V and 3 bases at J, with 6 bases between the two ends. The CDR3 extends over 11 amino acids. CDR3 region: CAWSPRYEQYF. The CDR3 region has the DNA TGTGCCTGGAGCCCCCGCTACGAGCAGTACTTC. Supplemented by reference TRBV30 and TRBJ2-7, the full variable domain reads SQTIHQWPATLVQPVGSPLSLECTVEGTSNPNLYWYRQAAGRGLQLLFYSVGIGQISSEVPQNLSASRPQDRQFILSSKKLLLSDSGFYLCAWSPRYEQYFGPGTRLTVT.

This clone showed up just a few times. CDR3 sequence: CASSDQTNTGELFF. DNA of the CDR3: TGTGCCAGCAGCGACCAAACGAACACCGGGGAGCTGTTTTTT. The V call is TRBV14, the J call TRBJ2-2; D call uncertain. Per germline, CDR1 SGHDN and CDR2 FVKESK. Trimming took 5 bases from V and 0 from J, leaving 7 bases between them. There are 14 residues in the CDR3.

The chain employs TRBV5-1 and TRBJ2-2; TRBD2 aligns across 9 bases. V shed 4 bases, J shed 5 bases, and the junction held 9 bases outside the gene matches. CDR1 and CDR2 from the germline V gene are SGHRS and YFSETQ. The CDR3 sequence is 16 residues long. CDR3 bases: TGCGCCAGCAGCCCACCTAGCGGGGCGGATACCGGGGAGCTGTTTTTT. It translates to CASSPPSGADTGELFF.